Each of the 20 T cell receptor beta chains below was sequenced from the same sample in a study of control samples from healthy donors and cancer patients (dated by TCRdb to about 2020). Receptors were amplified or captured by the immunoSEQ multiplex PCR assay. TCRdb mirrors the immuneACCESS table, restricted to in-frame sequences. Some clones are absent from its copies; in checked studies, under half trace to an unresolved V gene, and the reason for the others is unknown. This sample lists approximately 150,000 clones; about 90% were detected once. Clones ranked in the top ten supply around 7.3% of the sample. The sample comprised blood. The receptor set was obtained from a man younger than 35 in good health.

The chain uses TRBV30 and TRBJ1-4; D might be TRBD1 (6 bases). Germline-derived CDR1 and CDR2 are GTSNPN and SVGIG (reference sequence). The length of the CDR3 is 12 residues. V shed 7 bases and J shed 5 bases, with 11 bases lying between them. Here the CDR3 reads CASDRSNEKLFF. The CDR3 nucleotides are TGTGCCTCGGACAGATCGAATGAAAAACTGTTTTTT.

The CDR3 protein is CASSFGQSSYGYTF. The CDR3 DNA is TGTGCCAGCAGCTTCGGGCAGTCCTCCTATGGCTACACCTTC. This chain uses TRBV5-6 with TRBJ1-2, with no clear D. The CDR3 extends over 14 amino acids. V lost 2 bases, J lost 4 bases, and 12 bases lay in between. The germline V gene has CDR1 SGHDT and CDR2 YYEEEE.

The gene calls are TRBV9 and TRBJ1-1; D is ambiguous. Deletions cut 0 bases from V and 0 bases from J, with 9 bases between. The CDR3 contains 15 residues. Germline loops: CDR1 SGDLS, CDR2 YYNGEE. The CDR3 protein is CASSVGGDLNTEAFF. The CDR3 DNA sequence: TGTGCCAGCAGCGTAGGGGGAGACTTGAACACTGAAGCTTTCTTT.

CDR3 DNA sequence: TGTGCCTGGAGTGTAGGTATTGGCTACACCTTC. Amino acid sequence: CAWSVGIGYTF. The chain couples TRBV30 to TRBJ1-2, with D unresolved. CDR1 GTSNPN and CDR2 SVGIG come from the germline V gene (reference sequence). This CDR3 region has 11 residues. Between the trimmed V and J ends, which lost 0 bases and 7 bases, there was a span of 6 bases. The entire variable domain, with the rest obtained from reference TRBV30 and TRBJ1-2, is as follows: SQTIHQWPATLVQPVGSPLSLECTVEGTSNPNLYWYRQAAGRGLQLLFYSVGIGQISSEVPQNLSASRPQDRQFILSSKKLLLSDSGFYLCAWSVGIGYTFGSGTRLTVV.

CDR3 loop: CASSLIRENTEAFF. CDR3 DNA sequence: TGTGCCAGCAGCTTGATCAGGGAGAACACTGAAGCTTTCTTT. The chain combines TRBV7-2 with TRBJ1-1; D is possibly TRBD1 (5 bases). This CDR3 has 14 residues. The V end lost 3 bases, the J end lost 1 base, and 9 bases lay between the germline ends. Germline CDR1 is SGHTA and CDR2 is FQGNSA.

In DNA, the CDR3 is TGTGCCAGCAGCCAGGGGGGATCCAATCAGCCCCAGCATTTT. Amino acid sequence: CASSQGGSNQPQHF. V and J are TRBV7-9 and TRBJ1-5; 7 bases align to TRBD1. Germline CDR1 reads SEHNR; CDR2 reads FQNEAQ (reference sequence). This CDR3 has 14 residues. The V and J ends lost 5 bases and 3 bases, in that order; junction bases with no gene match: 4.

This clone was detected only a few times. J is TRBJ1-2 and V is TRBV19, with 8 bases matching TRBD1. This CDR3 spans 12 amino acids. CDR1 is LNHDA, CDR2 SQIVND, per germline (reference sequence). Losses at the gene ends were 7 bases for V and 8 bases for J; bases not matched to a gene: 6. CDR3 in DNA: TGTGCCAGTAACCAGGGGGCAGGAGGCTACACCTTC. Translated: CASNQGAGGYTF.

The V call is TRBV6-2 or TRBV6-3, the J call TRBJ2-3; 9 nucleotides agree with TRBD2. The germline V gene has CDR1 MNHEY and CDR2 SVGEGT. J was trimmed by 6 bases and V by 2 bases; bases with no gene match: 9. CDR3 length: 16 amino acids. The CDR3 nucleotides are TGTGCCAGCAGTTACGGGCAACTAGCGGGTGCCGATACGCAGTATTTT. Translated, it gives CASSYGQLAGADTQYF.

The V and J genes are TRBV5-1 and TRBJ1-6, with TRBD1 identical over 9 bases. The V gene end was trimmed by 1 base and the J gene end by 8 bases; junction bases not matched to a gene: 4. This CDR3 is 15 amino acids long. Germline values: CDR1 SGHRS, CDR2 YFSETQ. CDR3 amino acids: CASSLTGGLDSPLHF. The CDR3 nucleotides read TGCGCCAGCAGCTTGACAGGGGGCTTGGATTCACCCCTCCACTTT.

The V and J genes are TRBV19 and TRBJ2-3, with TRBD1 matching 8 bases. The germline V gene encodes CDR1 LNHDA and CDR2 SQIVND (reference sequence). The CDR3 consists of 15 residues. The junction had 5 bases not matched to a gene; V was cut back by 3 bases and J by 3 bases. The CDR3, as DNA: TGTGCCAGTAGTATGGACAGGGTAGCAACAGATACGCAGTATTTT. Its translation: CASSMDRVATDTQYF.

This chain connects TRBV5-1 to TRBJ2-7; D perhaps matches TRBD2 (6 bases). The germline V and J ends were trimmed by 4 bases and 0 bases, with 11 bases remaining between them. Germline CDR1 reads SGHRS; CDR2 reads YFSETQ. The CDR3 is 14 residues long. As DNA, the CDR3 is TGCGCCAGCAGCCCTTCCGGGAGCTCCTACGAGCAGTACTTC. Translated: CASSPSGSSYEQYF.

This chain uses TRBV6-2 or TRBV6-3 with TRBJ1-1; the D gene is possibly TRBD1 (5 bases). Germline assignment: CDR1 MNHEY and CDR2 SVGEGT. CDR3 length: 13 amino acids. The V and J ends lost 2 bases and 3 bases respectively, with 7 bases between them. The CDR3 nucleotides are TGTGCCAGCAGTTACGGGGGGTACACTGAAGCTTTCTTT. Protein product: CASSYGGYTEAFF.

The chain employs TRBV6-5 and TRBJ1-5, with D perhaps matching TRBD1 (6 bases). In germline, CDR1 is MNHEY, CDR2 SVGAGI. The germline V and J ends were trimmed by 6 bases and 2 bases, with 11 bases remaining between them. CDR3 length: 14 amino acids. The CDR3 nucleotides read TGTGCCAGCAGGTACACAGGGCGCAATCAGCCCCAGCATTTT. Encoded protein: CASRYTGRNQPQHF.

V gene TRBV15 combines with J gene TRBJ1-5, with 9 nucleotides matching TRBD1. Germline V CDR1 and CDR2: LNHNV, YYDKDF (reference sequence). Trimming took 1 base from V and 5 from J; bases not matched to a gene: 3. The CDR3 totals 15 residues. The CDR3 loop is CATSRAQGAYQPQHF. CDR3 DNA: TGTGCCACCAGCAGAGCACAGGGGGCGTATCAGCCCCAGCATTTT.

The chain carries TRBV19 and TRBJ1-6, with D possibly TRBD1 on 6 matching bases. The CDR3 extends over 17 amino acids. The ends were cut back, 3 bases at V and 1 base at J, with 13 bases in the middle. Germline assignment: CDR1 LNHDA and CDR2 SQIVND (reference sequence). The CDR3 sequence is CASSILTGASYNSPLHF. The CDR3 DNA reads as TGTGCCAGTAGTATCCTGACAGGCGCGTCCTATAATTCACCCCTCCACTTT.

The chain links TRBV6-1 to TRBJ1-4; D is unresolved. CDR3 length: 15 amino acids. V was pared by 1 base and J by 7 bases, with 13 bases between. Germline-derived CDR1 and CDR2 are MNHNS and SASEGT. CDR3 region: CASSEGHSLGEKLFF. The CDR3 coding sequence is TGTGCCAGCAGTGAAGGGCACTCCTTAGGTGAAAAACTGTTTTTT.

In its sample, this clone was seen once. The rearrangement links TRBV30 to TRBJ1-2, with a weak D call TRBD1 (5 bases). This CDR3 region has 13 residues. The germline V gene has CDR1 GTSNPN and CDR2 SVGIG (reference sequence). The V end lost 3 bases, the J end lost 4 bases, and 12 bases lay between the germline ends. The CDR3 DNA sequence: TGTGCCTGGAGGACAGCTCCGGGCTATGGCTACACCTTC. This translates into CAWRTAPGYGYTF.

This clone was recorded only once. V and J are TRBV18 and TRBJ1-1; D remains unclear. The CDR3 totals 13 residues. V was shortened by 6 bases and J by 3 bases, with 11 bases between the two germline ends. Germline CDR1 reads KGHSH; CDR2 reads LQKENI. CDR3 region: CASSYSGDTEAFF. CDR3 bases: TGTGCCAGCTCTTATTCGGGTGACACTGAAGCTTTCTTT.

The genes are TRBV10-1 and TRBJ1-5, with 9 nucleotides matching TRBD1. This CDR3 region has 17 residues. The germline gives CDR1 WNHNN, CDR2 SYGVQD (reference sequence). V trimming: 4 bases; J trimming: 7 bases; junction bases outside the gene matches: 14. This chain's CDR3 is CASSAKRGTGPSQPQHF. Here the CDR3 DNA reads TGCGCCAGCAGTGCAAAACGGGGGACAGGGCCAAGCCAGCCCCAGCATTTT.

The chain is built from TRBV7-2 and TRBJ1-5; 7 nucleotides line up with TRBD1. The V gene's germline CDR1 is SGHTA and CDR2 FQGNSA. V trimming: 5 bases; J trimming: 0 bases; junction bases outside the gene matches: 4. This CDR3 spans 15 amino acids. The DNA for the CDR3 is TGTGCCAGCAGCCGCGAGGGGGCTAGCAATCAGCCCCAGCATTTT. This gives the protein CASSREGASNQPQHF.